The source of this TCR beta chain is a study of cytomegalovirus exposure and HLA in healthy donors. Overall study: A previous analysis identified 100 million to 120 million unique TCR beta sequences derived from roughly 180 million T cells.

In the PCR, 60 Vbeta and 13 Jbeta primers were used. The assay was immunoSEQ multiplex PCR, and TCRdb's table has in-frame clones only and misses some. The table shows about 110,000 clones, with over 75% occurring only once. Of note for this clone: Its antigen is unidentified. One junction end does not reproduce the germline sequence, and a read error may be involved. Other nucleotide sequences from this sample produce the same CDR3.

Whole-study results and caveats: The authors listed 150 to 200 TCR beta chains as cytomegalovirus-associated. In all likelihood, a cluster of highly shared sequence variants was a sequencing artifact.

Specimen: PBMCs. The sequence was collected from a male donor in good health and CMV-seronegative.

CDR3 residues: CASSGEAGGYEQYF. CDR3 nucleotide sequence: TGCGCCAGCAGTGGAGAAGCAGGGGGCTACGAGCAGTACTTC. The chain couples TRBV2 to TRBJ2-7, with 7 bases that match TRBD1. The CDR3 runs 14 residues. The germline gives CDR1 SNHLY, CDR2 FYNNEI.